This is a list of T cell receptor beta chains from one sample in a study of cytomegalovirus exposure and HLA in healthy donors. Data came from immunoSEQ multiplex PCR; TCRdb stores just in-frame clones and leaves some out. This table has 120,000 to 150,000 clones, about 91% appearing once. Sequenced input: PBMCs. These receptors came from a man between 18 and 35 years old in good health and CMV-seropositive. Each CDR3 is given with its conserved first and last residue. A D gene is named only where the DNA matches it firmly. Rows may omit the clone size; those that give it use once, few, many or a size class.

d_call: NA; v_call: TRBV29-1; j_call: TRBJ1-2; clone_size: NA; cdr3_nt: TGCAGCGTGGACAAGGACGGAACGAACTATGGCTACACCTTC; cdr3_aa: CSVDKDGTNYGYTF
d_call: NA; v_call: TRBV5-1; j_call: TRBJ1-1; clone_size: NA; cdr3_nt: TGCGCCAGCAGCTTTGACAGTACAAGTGAAGCTTTCTTT; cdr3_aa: CASSFDSTSEAFF
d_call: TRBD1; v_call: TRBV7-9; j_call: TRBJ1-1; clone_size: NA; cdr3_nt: TGTGCCAGCAGCTTATGGACAGGGAGGAACACTGAAGCTTTCTTT; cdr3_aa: CASSLWTGRNTEAFF
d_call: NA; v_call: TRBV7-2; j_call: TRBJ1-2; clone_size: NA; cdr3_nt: TGTGCCAGCAGCTTAAACTACTACTATGGCTACACCTTC; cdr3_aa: CASSLNYYYGYTF
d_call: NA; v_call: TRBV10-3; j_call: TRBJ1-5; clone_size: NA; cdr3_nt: TGTGCCATCAGTGAGTCGACCGGGTTGAGCAATCAGCCCCAGCATTTT; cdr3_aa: CAISESTGLSNQPQHF
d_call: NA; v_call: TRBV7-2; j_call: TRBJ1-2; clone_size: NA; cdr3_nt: TGTGCCAGCAGCTTAGGGACTACCAGGAGGGGCTACACCTTC; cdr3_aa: CASSLGTTRRGYTF
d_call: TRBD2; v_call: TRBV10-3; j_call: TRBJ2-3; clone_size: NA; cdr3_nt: TGTGCCATCAGTGAAGGTCTAGCGGGGGCCACAGATACGCAGTATTTT; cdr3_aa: CAISEGLAGATDTQYF
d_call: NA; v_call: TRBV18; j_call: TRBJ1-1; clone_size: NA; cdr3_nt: TGTGCCAGCTCACTCCAGGGTCCGAACACTGAAGCTTTCTTT; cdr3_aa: CASSLQGPNTEAFF
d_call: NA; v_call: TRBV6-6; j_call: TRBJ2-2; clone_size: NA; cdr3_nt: TGTGCCAGCATTGGAGGGGCGAACACCGGGGAGCTGTTTTTT; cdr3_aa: CASIGGANTGELFF
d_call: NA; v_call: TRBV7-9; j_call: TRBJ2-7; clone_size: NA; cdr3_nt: TGTGCCAGCAGCTTAGGCGCCTACGAGCAGTACTTC; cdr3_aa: CASSLGAYEQYF
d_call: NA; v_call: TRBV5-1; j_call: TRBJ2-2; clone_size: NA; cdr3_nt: TGCGCCAGCACCCGGTCGGGACAAACGAACACCGGGGAGCTGTTTTTT; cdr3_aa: CASTRSGQTNTGELFF
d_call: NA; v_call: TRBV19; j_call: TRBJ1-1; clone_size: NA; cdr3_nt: TGTGCCAGTAGGCCTATGACAGGACCTTCCACTGAAGCTTTCTTT; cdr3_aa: CASRPMTGPSTEAFF
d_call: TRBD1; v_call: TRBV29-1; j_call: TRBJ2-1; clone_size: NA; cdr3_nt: TGCAGCGTCTTCGGTAGGGACAGCTCCTACAATGAGCAGTTCTTC; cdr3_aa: CSVFGRDSSYNEQFF
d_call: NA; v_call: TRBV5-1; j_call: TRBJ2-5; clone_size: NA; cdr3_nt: TGCGCCAGCACGCTACAGGGAGAAGAGACCCAGTACTTC; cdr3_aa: CASTLQGEETQYF
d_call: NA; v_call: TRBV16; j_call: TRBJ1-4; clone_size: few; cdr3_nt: TGTGCCAGCAGCCAATCGGGGGGAACAGGACGGGAAAAACTGTTTTTT; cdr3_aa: CASSQSGGTGREKLFF
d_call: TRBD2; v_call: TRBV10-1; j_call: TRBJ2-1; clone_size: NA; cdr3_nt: TGCGCCAGCAGTGAGTTAGGACTAGGGAGGAATGAGCAGTTCTTC; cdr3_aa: CASSELGLGRNEQFF
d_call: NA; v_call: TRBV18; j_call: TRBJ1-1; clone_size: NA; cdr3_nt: TGTGCCAGCTCACCAAGTATTAGGAACACTGAAGCTTTCTTT; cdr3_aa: CASSPSIRNTEAFF
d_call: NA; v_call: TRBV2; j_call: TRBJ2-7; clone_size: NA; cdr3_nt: TGTGCCAGCACTGAACTAGCTGGCTACGGAGAGCAGTACTTC; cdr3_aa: CASTELAGYGEQYF
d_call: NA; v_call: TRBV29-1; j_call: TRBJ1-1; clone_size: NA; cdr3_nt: TGCAGCGTTGAGGGGAAGGGAGGCACTGAAGCTTTCTTT; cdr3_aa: CSVEGKGGTEAFF
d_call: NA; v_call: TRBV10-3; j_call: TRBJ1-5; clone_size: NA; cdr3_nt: TGTGCCATCAGTGAGGCCTGGGGCGGTCAGCCCCAGCATTTT; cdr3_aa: CAISEAWGGQPQHF
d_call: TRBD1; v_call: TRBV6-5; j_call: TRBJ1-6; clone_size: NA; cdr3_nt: TGTGCCAGCAGTAACAGGGGTTCACCCCTCCACTTT; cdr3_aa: CASSNRGSPLHF
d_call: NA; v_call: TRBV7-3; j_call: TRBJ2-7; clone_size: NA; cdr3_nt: TGTGCCAGCAGCTATACGGGTGCGGGCGAGCAGTACTTC; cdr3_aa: CASSYTGAGEQYF
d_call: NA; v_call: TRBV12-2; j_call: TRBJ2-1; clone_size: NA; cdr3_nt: TGTGCAAGTCGCTTAGCTATAGCGGGGAGGAAACGGATATACAATGAGCAGTTCTTC; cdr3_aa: CASRLAIAGRKRIYNEQFF
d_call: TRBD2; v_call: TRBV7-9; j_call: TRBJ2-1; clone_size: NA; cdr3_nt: TGTGCCAGCAGCCCAACTAGCGGGAGATTGAATGAGCAGTTCTTC; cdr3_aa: CASSPTSGRLNEQFF
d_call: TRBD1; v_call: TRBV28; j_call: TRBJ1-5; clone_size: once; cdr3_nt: TGTGCCAGCAATACAGGGGGCGCAGATCAGCCCCAGCATTTT; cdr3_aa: CASNTGGADQPQHF
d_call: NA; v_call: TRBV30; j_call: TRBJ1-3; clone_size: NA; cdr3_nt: TGTGCCGGGGAGGGGAACACCATATATTTT; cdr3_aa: CAGEGNTIYF
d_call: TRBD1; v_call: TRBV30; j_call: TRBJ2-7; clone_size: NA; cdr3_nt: TGTGCCTGGAGGACAGGGGGGCTTTCCTACGAGCAGTACTTC; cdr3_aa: CAWRTGGLSYEQYF
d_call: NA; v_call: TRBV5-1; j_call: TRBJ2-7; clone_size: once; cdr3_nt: TGCGCCAGCAGCACCTGGGTAGGGGTGGGCTACGAGCAGTACTTC; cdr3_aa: CASSTWVGVGYEQYF
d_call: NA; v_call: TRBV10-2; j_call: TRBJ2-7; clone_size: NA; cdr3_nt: TGCGCCAGCAGTGTTGGGGAGAGCTCCTACGAGCAGTACTTC; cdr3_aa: CASSVGESSYEQYF
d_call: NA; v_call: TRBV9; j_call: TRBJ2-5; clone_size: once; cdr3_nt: TGTGCCAGCAGCGTAGGGGAAGGACTGCAAGAGACCCAGTACTTC; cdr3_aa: CASSVGEGLQETQYF
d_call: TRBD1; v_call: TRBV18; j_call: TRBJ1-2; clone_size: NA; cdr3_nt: TGTGCCAGCTCCCCCCCCGGGACAGGGGGCTATGGCTACACCTTC; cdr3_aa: CASSPPGTGGYGYTF
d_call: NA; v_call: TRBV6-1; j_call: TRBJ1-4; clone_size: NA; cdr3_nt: TGTGCCAGCCAGCCAGGGGCCGCCCCAAATGAAAAACTGTTTTTT; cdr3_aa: CASQPGAAPNEKLFF
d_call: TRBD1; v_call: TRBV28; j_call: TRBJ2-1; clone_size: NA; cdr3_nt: TGTGCCAGCAGGAGGACAGGGAAGAATGAGCAGTTCTTC; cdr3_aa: CASRRTGKNEQFF
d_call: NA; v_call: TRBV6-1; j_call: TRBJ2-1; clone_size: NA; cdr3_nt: TGTGCCAGCAGTGAAAATCCAGGGAACAATGAGCAGTTCTTC; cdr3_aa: CASSENPGNNEQFF
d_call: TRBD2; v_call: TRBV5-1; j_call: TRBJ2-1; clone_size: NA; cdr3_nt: TGCGCCAGCAGCTCGGAGGCTAGCGGGACTTACAATGAGCAGTTCTTC; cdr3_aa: CASSSEASGTYNEQFF
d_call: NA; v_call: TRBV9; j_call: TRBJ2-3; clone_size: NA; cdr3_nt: TGTGCCAGCAGCGTAGATCGTGATACGCAGTATTTT; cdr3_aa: CASSVDRDTQYF
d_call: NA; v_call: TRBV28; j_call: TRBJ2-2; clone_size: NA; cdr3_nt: TGTGCCAGCAGTTTCCCAGGGCTCTCGAACACCGGGGAGCTGTTTTTT; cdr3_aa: CASSFPGLSNTGELFF
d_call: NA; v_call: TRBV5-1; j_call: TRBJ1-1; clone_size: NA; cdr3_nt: TGCGCCAGCAGCTTGGACAGCCTGAACACTGAAGCTTTCTTT; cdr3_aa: CASSLDSLNTEAFF
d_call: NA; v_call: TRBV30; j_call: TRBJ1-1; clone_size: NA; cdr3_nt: TGTGCCTGGAGTGTTGGGGCAGGCCCTTATGAAGCTTTCTTT; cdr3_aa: CAWSVGAGPYEAFF
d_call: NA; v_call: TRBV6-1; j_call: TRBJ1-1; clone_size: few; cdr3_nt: TGTGCCAGCAGTGAAAGGGCGGAGGGTGAAGCTTTCTTT; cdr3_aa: CASSERAEGEAFF
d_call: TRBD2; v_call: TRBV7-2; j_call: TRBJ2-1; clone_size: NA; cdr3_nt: TGTGCCAGCAGCTTAGAGCGGGAGTACAATGAGCAGTTCTTC; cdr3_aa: CASSLEREYNEQFF
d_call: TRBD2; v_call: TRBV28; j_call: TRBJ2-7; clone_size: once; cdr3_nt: TGTGCCGGGGGGGGAATGGCTGACGAGCAGTACTTC; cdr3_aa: CAGGGMADEQYF
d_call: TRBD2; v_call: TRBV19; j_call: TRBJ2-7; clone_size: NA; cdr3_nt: TGTGCCAGTAGTTCCCCGGGAGGTTCCTACGAGCAGTACTTC; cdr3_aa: CASSSPGGSYEQYF
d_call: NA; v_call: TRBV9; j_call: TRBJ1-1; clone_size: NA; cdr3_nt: TGTGCCAGCAGCGGAGCTTTCGCGGACACTGAAGCTTTCTTT; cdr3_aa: CASSGAFADTEAFF
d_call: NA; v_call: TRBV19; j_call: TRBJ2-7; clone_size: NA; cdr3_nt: TGTGCCTCTCGTCTACCAGGGTCCTACGAGCAGTACTTC; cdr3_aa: CASRLPGSYEQYF
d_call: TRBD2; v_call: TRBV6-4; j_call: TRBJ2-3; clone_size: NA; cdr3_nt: TGTGCCAGCAGTGAAGTGGCGGGGGGACCAGATACGCAGTATTTT; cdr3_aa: CASSEVAGGPDTQYF
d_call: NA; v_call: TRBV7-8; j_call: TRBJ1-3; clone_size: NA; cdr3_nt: TGTGCCGCCGCCGGGGAGACAAGCCCAAACTCTGGAAACACCATATATTTT; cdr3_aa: CAAAGETSPNSGNTIYF
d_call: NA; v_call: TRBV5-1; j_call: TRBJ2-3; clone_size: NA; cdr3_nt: TGCGCCAGCAGCACGGCGGGGGCGACAGATACGCAGTATTTT; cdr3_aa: CASSTAGATDTQYF
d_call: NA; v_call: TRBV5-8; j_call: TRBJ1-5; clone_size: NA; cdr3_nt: TGTGCCAGCAGCACGGGATGGGAGCCCCAGCATTTT; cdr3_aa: CASSTGWEPQHF
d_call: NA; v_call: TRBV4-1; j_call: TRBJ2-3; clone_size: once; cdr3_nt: TGCGCCAGTTCGTCAGGGGTTACCACAGATACGCAGTATTTT; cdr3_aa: CASSSGVTTDTQYF
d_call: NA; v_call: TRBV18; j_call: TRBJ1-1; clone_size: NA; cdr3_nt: TGTGCCAGCTCACCTTCAATGAACACTGAAGCTTTCTTT; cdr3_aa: CASSPSMNTEAFF
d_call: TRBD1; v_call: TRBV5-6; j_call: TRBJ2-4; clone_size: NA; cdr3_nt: TGTGCCAGCAGCTTTAGAACCGGACAGGGGAGTGTGAACATTCAGTACTTC; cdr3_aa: CASSFRTGQGSVNIQYF
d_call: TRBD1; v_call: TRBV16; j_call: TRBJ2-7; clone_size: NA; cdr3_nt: TGTGCCAGCAGCTCGGGACAGATACACGAGCAGTACTTC; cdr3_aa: CASSSGQIHEQYF
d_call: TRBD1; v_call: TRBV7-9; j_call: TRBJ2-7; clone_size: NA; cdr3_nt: TGTGCCAGCAGCTTAGCAGGTAGAGGGGGCGAGGAGCAGTACTTC; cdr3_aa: CASSLAGRGGEEQYF
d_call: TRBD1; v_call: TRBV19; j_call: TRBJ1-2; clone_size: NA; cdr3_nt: TGTGCCAGTAGTTCCCCGGGACAGGGGGCGAGGGGCTACACCTTC; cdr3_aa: CASSSPGQGARGYTF
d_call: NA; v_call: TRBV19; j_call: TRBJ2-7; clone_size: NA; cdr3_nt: TGTGCCAGTAGGGGGCAGGGGCCCTACGAGCAGTACTTC; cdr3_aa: CASRGQGPYEQYF
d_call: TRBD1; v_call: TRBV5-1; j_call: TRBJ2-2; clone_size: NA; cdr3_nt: TGCGCCAGCAGCTTGCAAACAGGGGGGTTACCTAACACCGGGGAGCTGTTTTTT; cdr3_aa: CASSLQTGGLPNTGELFF
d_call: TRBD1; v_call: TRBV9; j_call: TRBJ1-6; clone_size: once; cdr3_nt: TGTGCCAGCAGCGTCTCCGGGACAGGGGGTTCACCCCTCCACTTT; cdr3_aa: CASSVSGTGGSPLHF
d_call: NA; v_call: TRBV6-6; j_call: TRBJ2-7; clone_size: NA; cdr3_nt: TGTGCCAGCAGTTATGGGGGCCCTCCCTACGAGCAGTACTTC; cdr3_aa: CASSYGGPPYEQYF
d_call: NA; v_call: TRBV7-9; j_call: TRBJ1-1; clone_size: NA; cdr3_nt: TGTGCCAGCAGCTACGAGGGATCCCGGACTGAAGCTTTCTTT; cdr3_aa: CASSYEGSRTEAFF